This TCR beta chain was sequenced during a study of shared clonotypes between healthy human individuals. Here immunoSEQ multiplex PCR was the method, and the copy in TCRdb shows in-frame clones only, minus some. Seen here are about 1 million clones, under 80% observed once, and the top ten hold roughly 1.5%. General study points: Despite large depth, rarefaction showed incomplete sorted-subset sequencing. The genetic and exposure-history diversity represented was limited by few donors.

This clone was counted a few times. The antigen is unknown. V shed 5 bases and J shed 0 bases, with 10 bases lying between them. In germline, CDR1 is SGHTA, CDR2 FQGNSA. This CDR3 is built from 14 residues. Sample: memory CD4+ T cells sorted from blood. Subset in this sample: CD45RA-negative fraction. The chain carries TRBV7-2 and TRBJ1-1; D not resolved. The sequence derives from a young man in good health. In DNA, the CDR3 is TGTGCCAGCAGCCCGGGAGGTATGAACACTGAAGCTTTCTTT. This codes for CASSPGGMNTEAFF.